The clone carrying this TCR beta chain was detected only a few times. Its antigen is unidentified. The data derive from a study of identical twins. The study's findings and limits: The presence of invariant MAIT and iNKT cells could partly confound analyses of zero-insertion sequences. An excess of low generation probability was shown by twin-shared out-of-frame alpha sequences. Instead of following the same donors, the conclusions were based on cross-sectional statistical analysis.

This CDR3 comprises 13 residues. The V end lost 3 bases, the J end lost 6 bases, and 11 bases lay between the germline ends. Germline V CDR1 and CDR2: MNHEY, SMNVEV (reference sequence). Using its own MiXCR run on the 5' RACE reads, TCRdb lists one record per CDR3 protein. This sample has 350,000 to 400,000 distinct CDR3 sequences, with approximately 8.7% found just once. The sequence derives from a woman between 45 and 65 years old in good health. V usage is TRBV27 and J usage is TRBJ2-5; D is possibly TRBD2 (6 bases). Sequenced sample: naive T cells sorted from blood. CDR3 nucleotides: TGTGCCAGCAGTTTTGGGGACTTGCAGACCCAGTACTTC. This translates into CASSFGDLQTQYF.